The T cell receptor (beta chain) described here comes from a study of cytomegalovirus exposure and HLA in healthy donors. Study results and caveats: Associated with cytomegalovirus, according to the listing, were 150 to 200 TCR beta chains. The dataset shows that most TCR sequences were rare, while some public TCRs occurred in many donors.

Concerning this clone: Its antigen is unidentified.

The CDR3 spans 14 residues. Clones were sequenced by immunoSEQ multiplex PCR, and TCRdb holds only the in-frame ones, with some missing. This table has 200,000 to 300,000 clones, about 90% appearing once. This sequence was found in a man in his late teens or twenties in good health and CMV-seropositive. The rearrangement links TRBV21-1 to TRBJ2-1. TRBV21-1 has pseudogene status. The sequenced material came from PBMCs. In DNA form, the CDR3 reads TGTGCCACCTCATTTCAAAGGACCGACAATGAGCAGTTCTTC. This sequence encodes CATSFQRTDNEQFF.